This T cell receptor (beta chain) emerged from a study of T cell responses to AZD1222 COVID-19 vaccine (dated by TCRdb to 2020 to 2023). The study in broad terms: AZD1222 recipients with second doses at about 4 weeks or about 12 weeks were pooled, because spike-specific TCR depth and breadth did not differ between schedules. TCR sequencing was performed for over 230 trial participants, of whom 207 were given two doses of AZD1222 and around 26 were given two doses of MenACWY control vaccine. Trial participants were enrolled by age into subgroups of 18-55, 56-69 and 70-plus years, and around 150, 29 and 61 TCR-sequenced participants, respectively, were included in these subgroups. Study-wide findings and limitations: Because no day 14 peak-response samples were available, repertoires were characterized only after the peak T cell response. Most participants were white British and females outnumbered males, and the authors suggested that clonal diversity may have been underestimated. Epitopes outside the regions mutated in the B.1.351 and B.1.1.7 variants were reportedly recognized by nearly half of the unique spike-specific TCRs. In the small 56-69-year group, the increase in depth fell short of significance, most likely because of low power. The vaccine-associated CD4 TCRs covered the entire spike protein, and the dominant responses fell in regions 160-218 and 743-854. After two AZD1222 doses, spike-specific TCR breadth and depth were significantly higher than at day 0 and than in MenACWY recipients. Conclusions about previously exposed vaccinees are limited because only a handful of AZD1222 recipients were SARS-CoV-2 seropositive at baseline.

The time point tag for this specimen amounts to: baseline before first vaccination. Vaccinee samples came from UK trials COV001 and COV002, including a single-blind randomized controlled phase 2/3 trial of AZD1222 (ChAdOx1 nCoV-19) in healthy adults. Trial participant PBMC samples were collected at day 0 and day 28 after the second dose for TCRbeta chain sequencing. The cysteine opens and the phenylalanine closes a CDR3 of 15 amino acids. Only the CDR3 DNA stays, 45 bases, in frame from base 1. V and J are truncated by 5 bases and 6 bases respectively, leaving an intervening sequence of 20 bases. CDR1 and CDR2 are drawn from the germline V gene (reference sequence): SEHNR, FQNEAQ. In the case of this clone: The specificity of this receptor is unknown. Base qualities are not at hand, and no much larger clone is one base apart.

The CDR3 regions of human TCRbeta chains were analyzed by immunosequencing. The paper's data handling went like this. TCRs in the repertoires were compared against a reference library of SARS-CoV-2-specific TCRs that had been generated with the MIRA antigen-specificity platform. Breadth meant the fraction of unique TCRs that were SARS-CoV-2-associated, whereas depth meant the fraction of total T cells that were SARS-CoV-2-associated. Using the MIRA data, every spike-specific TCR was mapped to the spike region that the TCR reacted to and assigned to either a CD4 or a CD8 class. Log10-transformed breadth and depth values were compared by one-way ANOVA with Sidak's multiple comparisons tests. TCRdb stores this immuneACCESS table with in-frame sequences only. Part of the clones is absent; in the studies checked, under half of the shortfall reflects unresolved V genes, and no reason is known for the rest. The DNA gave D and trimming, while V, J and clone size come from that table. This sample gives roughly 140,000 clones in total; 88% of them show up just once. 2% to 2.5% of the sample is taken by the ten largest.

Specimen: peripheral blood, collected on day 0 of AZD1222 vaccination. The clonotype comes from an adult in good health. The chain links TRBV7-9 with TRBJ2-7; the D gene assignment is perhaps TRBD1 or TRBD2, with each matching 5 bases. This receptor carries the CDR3 CASSPGLVGESEQYF. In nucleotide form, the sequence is TGTGCCAGCAGCCCCGGCTTGGTGGGGGAGAGCGAGCAGTACTTC.